These 27 T cell receptor beta chains came from one sample sequenced in a study of T cells in localized non-small cell lung cancer (dated by TCRdb to about 2020). The library was obtained by the immunoSEQ multiplex PCR assay. TCRdb mirrors the immuneACCESS table, restricted to in-frame sequences. Some clones are absent from its copies; in checked studies, under half trace to an unresolved V gene, and the reason for the others is unknown. The sample profile shows about 70,000 clones; about nine tenths of them were found once. 20% to 25% of the sample lies in the top ten. This specimen consisted of peripheral blood, obtained before any cancer treatment. The receptors were sampled from a male donor aged 60 or older with stage III squamous cell lung carcinoma.

This clone has only one observation. The chain uses TRBV5-1 and TRBJ2-2, with D uncertain. The V gene lost 3 bases and the J gene lost 6 bases, with 9 bases spanning the gap. Germline CDR1 SGHRS, CDR2 YFSETQ. This CDR3 region has 13 residues. CDR3 bases: TGCGCCAGCAGCTGGATAGAGGCCGGGGAGCTGTTTTTT. Its translation: CASSWIEAGELFF.

This rearrangement joins TRBV6-5 to TRBJ1-5; maybe TRBD1 (6 bases). Trimming took 11 bases from V and 3 from J, leaving 14 bases between them. The germline V gene encodes CDR1 MNHEY and CDR2 SVGAGI. CDR3 length equals 13 residues. CDR3 coding DNA: TGTGCCTGCCGTGACAGGCCCAATCAGCCCCAGCATTTT. The encoded protein is CACRDRPNQPQHF.

The chain's CDR3 is CASSGQDTQYF. The CDR3 bases are TGTGCCAGCAGCGGCCAGGATACGCAGTATTTT. The chain combines TRBV11-2 with TRBJ2-3; the D is unclear. CDR1 and CDR2 (germline): SGHAT, FQNNGV. Trimming removed 5 bases from V and 6 bases from J, with 6 bases in between. The CDR3 runs to 11 residues.

The chain couples TRBV2 to TRBJ1-4; D is unresolved. V was pared by 8 bases and J by 8 bases, with 15 bases between. The V gene's germline CDR1 is SNHLY and CDR2 FYNNEI. The CDR3 extends over 13 amino acids. The DNA for the CDR3 is TGTGCCAGCGGCCAGGACGATCAGGAAAAACTGTTTTTT. This translates into CASGQDDQEKLFF. Looking up the rest from reference TRBV2 and TRBJ1-4 gives the full variable domain: EPEVTQTPSHQVTQMGQEVILRCVPISNHLYFYWYRQILGQKVEFLVSFYNNEISEKSEIFDDQFSVERPDGSNFTLKIRSTKLEDSAMYFCASGQDDQEKLFFGSGTQLSVL.

This clone was seen only a few times. The chain combines TRBV6-5 with TRBJ1-6; maybe TRBD1 (6 bases). Germline assignment: CDR1 MNHEY and CDR2 SVGAGI. This CDR3 has 14 residues. The V end was cut by 6 bases, the J end by 5 bases, with 11 bases between. Written as DNA, the CDR3 is TGTGCCAGCAGCAGGGGCTCGAATAATTCACCCCTCCACTTT. Encoded protein: CASSRGSNNSPLHF.

This chain joins TRBV5-1 and TRBJ2-7; D perhaps matches TRBD2 (6 bases). The V gene's germline CDR1 is SGHRS and CDR2 YFSETQ. This CDR3 is built from 15 residues. Trimming cost V 0 bases and J 5 bases, with 15 bases left between them. The CDR3 is CASSLEGRIADEQYF. The CDR3 coding sequence is TGCGCCAGCAGCTTGGAGGGGAGGATTGCCGACGAGCAGTACTTC.

The genes are TRBV9 and TRBJ2-3, with D unresolved. The CDR3 is 16 amino acids. Trimming stripped 0 bases from V and 8 bases from J, with 19 bases between. CDR1 and CDR2 (germline): SGDLS, YYNGEE. The CDR3 DNA reads as TGTGCCAGCAGCGTAGGGGCTAGAGAAGCCTCAAGTACGCAGTATTTT. Its translation: CASSVGAREASSTQYF.

To note about this clone: Additional DNA sequences in this sample encode the identical CDR3. The chain joins TRBV6-5 to TRBJ1-6; no firm D call. Between the trimmed V and J ends, which lost 8 bases and 1 base, there was a span of 3 bases. The CDR3 is made up of 12 amino acids. Per germline, CDR1 MNHEY and CDR2 SVGAGI. The CDR3, as DNA: TGTGCCAGCCGTTCCTATAATTCACCCCTCCACTTT. Amino acid sequence: CASRSYNSPLHF.

This sequence joins TRBV5-5 and TRBJ2-3, with D possibly matching TRBD2 (6 bases). The germline V and J ends were trimmed by 3 bases and 2 bases, with 13 bases remaining between them. The CDR3 is 15 amino acids. Germline assignment: CDR1 SGHKS and CDR2 YYEKEE (reference sequence). The CDR3 coding sequence is TGTGCCAGCAGCTGGGGGGACTTACACACAGATACGCAGTATTTT. It codes for CASSWGDLHTDTQYF.

The chain employs TRBV19 and TRBJ2-7; D not certain. In germline, CDR1 is LNHDA, CDR2 SQIVND (reference sequence). The CDR3 covers 13 residues. The V end was cut by 1 base, the J end by 3 bases, with 7 bases between. This chain's CDR3 is CASSIGDYYEQYF. The CDR3, as DNA: TGTGCCAGTAGTATAGGAGATTACTACGAGCAGTACTTC.

The CDR3 nucleotides read TGTGCCAGCAGCTTAGTTGGGCGGGAGACCCAGTACTTC. Protein sequence: CASSLVGRETQYF. The chain links TRBV11-2 to TRBJ2-5; D unresolved. The CDR3 has 13 amino acids. Trimming removed 1 base from V and 5 bases from J, with 8 bases in between. Looked up from germline, CDR1 is SGHAT and CDR2 is FQNNGV.

V and J are TRBV5-1 and TRBJ2-7; 7 bases fit TRBD1. Germline V gene lookup returns CDR1 SGHRS and CDR2 YFSETQ. This CDR3 has 14 amino acids. Germline trimming cut 0 bases from V and 2 bases from J; bases unmatched to any gene: 2. CDR3 in amino acids: CASSLGQGAYEQYV. The CDR3 nucleotides read TGCGCCAGCAGCTTGGGCCAGGGGGCCTACGAGCAGTACGTC.

This chain joins TRBV5-6 and TRBJ1-1; no definite D call. Trimming pared 0 bases from V and 5 bases from J, leaving 11 bases between. There are 14 residues in the CDR3. Germline-derived CDR1 and CDR2 are SGHDT and YYEEEE. The CDR3 sequence is CASSLDRRGTEAFF. In nucleotides, the CDR3 is TGTGCCAGCAGCTTGGATCGGCGAGGGACTGAAGCTTTCTTT.

This clone has a single count. The V gene is TRBV7-9, the J gene TRBJ2-6; D is uncertain. This CDR3 is 15 amino acids long. Trimming cost V 5 bases and J 0 bases, with 8 bases left between them. Germline V CDR1 and CDR2: SEHNR, FQNEAQ (reference sequence). The CDR3 DNA follows: TGTGCCAGCAGCCCCAGCTTCTCTGGGGCCAACGTCCTGACTTTC. It encodes CASSPSFSGANVLTF.

This sequence joins TRBV5-4 and TRBJ1-1, with a weak D call TRBD1 (6 bases). The CDR3 loop spans 13 amino acids. Trimming cost V 1 base and J 7 bases, with 11 bases left between them. CDR1 is SGHNT and CDR2 is YYREEE in the germline V gene (reference sequence). CDR3 nucleotides: TGTGCCAGCAGCTTGAGGGACACCCTTGAAGCTTTCTTT. Amino acids: CASSLRDTLEAFF. Using reference TRBV5-4 and TRBJ1-1 for the parts outside the CDR3, the full variable domain is ETGVTQSPTHLIKTRGQQVTLRCSSQSGHNTVSWYQQALGQGPQFIFQYYREEENGRGNFPPRFSGLQFPNYSSELNVNALELDDSALYLCASSLRDTLEAFFGQGTRLTVV.

The chain is built from TRBV29-1 and TRBJ2-1, with 7 bases aligning to TRBD1. CDR3 size: 13 residues. Per germline, CDR1 SQVTM and CDR2 ANQGSEA. The V gene end was trimmed by 3 bases and the J gene end by 9 bases; junction bases not matched to a gene: 8. The CDR3 loop reads CSVEQTGFSEQFF. CDR3 DNA: TGCAGCGTTGAGCAGACAGGGTTTAGTGAGCAGTTCTTC.

Comment on this clone: Other DNA variants within this sample encode the same CDR3. The chain has TRBV5-4 and TRBJ1-6; a weak D match, TRBD1 (5 bases). Germline V lookup: CDR1 SGHNT, CDR2 YYREEE (reference sequence). The CDR3 contains 17 residues. V shed 4 bases and J shed 5 bases, with 19 bases lying between them. Here the CDR3 DNA reads TGTGCCAGCAGCCTGGAGGGGAACGGGAGGAATAATTCACCCCTCCACTTT. Its protein is CASSLEGNGRNNSPLHF.

V and J are TRBV7-9 and TRBJ1-1; D unclear. From germline, CDR1 is SEHNR and CDR2 FQNEAQ (reference sequence). There are 14 residues in the CDR3. V lost 6 bases and J lost 6, with 17 bases in between. The CDR3 sequence: CASSTTREVAEAFF. In DNA form, the CDR3 reads TGTGCCAGCAGTACGACGCGGGAGGTCGCTGAAGCTTTCTTT.

This chain uses TRBV5-1 with TRBJ2-7; 7 nucleotides line up with TRBD2. This CDR3 has 14 residues. Germline assignment: CDR1 SGHRS and CDR2 YFSETQ. CDR3 loop: CASSVTSNSDEQYV. As DNA, the CDR3 is TGCGCCAGCAGCGTGACTAGCAACTCCGACGAGCAGTACGTC.

This clone is a singleton in its sample. The rearrangement links TRBV5-1 to TRBJ2-5, with a tentative D call TRBD1 (5 bases). This CDR3 has 14 residues. Germline CDR1 is SGHRS and CDR2 is YFSETQ. V gave up 0 bases and J gave up 2 bases, with 8 bases separating them. The CDR3 DNA follows: TGCGCCAGCAGCTTGGTCCAGGGTCAAGAGACCCAGTACTTC. Protein sequence: CASSLVQGQETQYF.

V is TRBV19 and J is TRBJ1-1; D may be TRBD1 (5 bases). CDR3 length: 15 residues. The germline gives CDR1 LNHDA, CDR2 SQIVND (reference sequence). Between the trimmed V and J ends, which lost 9 bases and 2 bases, there was a span of 19 bases. The CDR3 region has the DNA TGTGCCAGCCCGCCTGGGGGGTCGCCAAACACTGAAGCTTTCTTT. This sequence encodes CASPPGGSPNTEAFF.

For this clone: The sample contains more than one DNA sequence encoding this CDR3. The V call is TRBV9, the J call TRBJ1-1; 7 nucleotides line up with TRBD1. Germline V lookup: CDR1 SGDLS, CDR2 YYNGEE. The CDR3 extends over 14 amino acids. The V gene end was trimmed by 4 bases and the J gene end by 3 bases; junction bases not matched to a gene: 6. The CDR3 spells CASSFYDRDTEAFF. CDR3 in DNA: TGTGCCAGCAGCTTCTACGACAGGGACACTGAAGCTTTCTTT.

This clone was found a few times. The chain links TRBV19 to TRBJ1-5, with D possibly TRBD1 on 6 matching bases. The CDR3 length is 14 residues. Germline V gene sequence: CDR1 LNHDA, CDR2 SQIVND (reference sequence). The V end was cut by 5 bases, the J end by 5 bases, with 13 bases between. In nucleotides, the CDR3 is TGTGCCAGTAGTTCGGGGACACTTTATCAGCCCCAGCATTTT. Translating it yields CASSSGTLYQPQHF.

The V call is TRBV18, the J call TRBJ1-4; TRBD1 aligns across 8 bases. This CDR3 contains 14 residues. J gave up 3 bases and V 6 bases, and 3 bases lay outside the gene matches. Looked up from germline, CDR1 is KGHSH and CDR2 is LQKENI. In DNA form, the CDR3 reads TGTGCCAGCTCTCAGGGGGCAGCTAATGAAAAACTGTTTTTT. Residues: CASSQGAANEKLFF.

The chain is built from TRBV19 and TRBJ1-6, with D possibly being TRBD1 (6 bases). The CDR3 consists of 14 residues. V lost 10 bases and J 4 bases, leaving 14 bases between the germline ends. Germline V gene data show CDR1 as LNHDA and CDR2 as SQIVND (reference sequence). CDR3 sequence: CATTGGQYNSPLHF. The CDR3 DNA reads as TGTGCCACCACCGGTGGACAGTATAATTCACCCCTCCACTTT.

The CDR3 protein is CASSPPARTDTQYF. The CDR3 nucleotides read TGTGCCAGCTCACCACCGGCACGGACAGATACGCAGTATTTT. J is TRBJ2-3 and V is TRBV18; D gene uncertain. The germline V gene encodes CDR1 KGHSH and CDR2 LQKENI. The V gene lost 0 bases and the J gene lost 3 bases, with 7 bases spanning the gap. The CDR3 has 14 amino acids.

J is TRBJ1-6 and V is TRBV4-1; 7 positions agree with TRBD1. Germline lookup yields CDR1 MGHRA and CDR2 YSYEKL. The trim removed 5 bases at V and 7 bases at J, leaving 8 bases unmatched. The CDR3 length is 15 residues. The CDR3 sequence: CASSYAWDRNSPLHF. DNA of the CDR3: TGCGCCAGCAGCTATGCATGGGACAGAAATTCACCCCTCCACTTT.